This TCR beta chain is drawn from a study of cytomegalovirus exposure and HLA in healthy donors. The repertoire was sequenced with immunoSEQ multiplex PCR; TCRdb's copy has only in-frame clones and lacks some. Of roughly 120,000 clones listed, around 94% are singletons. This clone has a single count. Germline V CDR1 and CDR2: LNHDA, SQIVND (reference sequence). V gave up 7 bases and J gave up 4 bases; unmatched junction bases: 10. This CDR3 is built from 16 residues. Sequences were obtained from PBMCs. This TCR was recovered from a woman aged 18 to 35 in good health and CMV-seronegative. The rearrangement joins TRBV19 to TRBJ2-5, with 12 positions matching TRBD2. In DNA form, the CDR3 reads TGTGCCAGTACGGGGCTAGCGGGAGGGGTCGGAGAGACCCAGTACTTC. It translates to CASTGLAGGVGETQYF.